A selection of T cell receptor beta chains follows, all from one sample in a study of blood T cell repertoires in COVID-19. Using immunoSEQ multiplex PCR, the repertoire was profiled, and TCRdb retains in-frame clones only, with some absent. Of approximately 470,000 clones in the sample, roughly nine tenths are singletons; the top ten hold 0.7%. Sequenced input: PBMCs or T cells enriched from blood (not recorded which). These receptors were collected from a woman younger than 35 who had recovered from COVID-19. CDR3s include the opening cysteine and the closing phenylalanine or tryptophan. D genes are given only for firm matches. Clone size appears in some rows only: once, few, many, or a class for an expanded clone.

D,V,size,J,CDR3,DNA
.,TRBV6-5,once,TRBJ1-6,CASSRGYNSPLHF,TGTGCCAGCAGCCGAGGGTATAATTCACCCCTCCACTTT
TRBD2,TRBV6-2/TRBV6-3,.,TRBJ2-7,CASSWGTSGGYEQYF,TGTGCCAGCAGTTGGGGGACTAGCGGGGGCTACGAGCAGTACTTC
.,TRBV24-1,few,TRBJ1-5,CATSDSRGYQPQHF,TGTGCCACCAGTGATTCAAGGGGATATCAGCCCCAGCATTTT
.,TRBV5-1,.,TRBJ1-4,CASSLSGEEKLFF,TGCGCCAGCAGCCTTAGTGGGGAGGAAAAACTGTTTTTT
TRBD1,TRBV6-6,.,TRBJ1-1,CASNIQGIEAFF,TGTGCCAGCAATATACAGGGGATTGAAGCTTTCTTT
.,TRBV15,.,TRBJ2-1,CATSRGGRVEQFF,TGTGCCACCAGCAGAGGGGGCAGGGTTGAGCAGTTCTTC
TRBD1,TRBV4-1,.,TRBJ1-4,CASRPGPGQGEKLFF,TGCGCCAGCAGACCGGGACCGGGACAGGGTGAAAAACTGTTTTTT
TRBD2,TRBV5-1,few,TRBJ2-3,CASSVGLADYTDTQYF,TGCGCCAGCAGCGTAGGACTAGCGGATTACACAGATACGCAGTATTTT
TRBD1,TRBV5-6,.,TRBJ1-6,CASSSGQGPALHF,TGTGCCAGCAGCTCGGGACAGGGTCCGGCCCTCCACTTT
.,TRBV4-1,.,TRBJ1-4,CASSQDTAGYEKLFF,TGCGCCAGCAGCCAAGATACGGCAGGATATGAAAAACTGTTTTTT
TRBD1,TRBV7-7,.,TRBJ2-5,CASGLQGESETQYF,TGTGCCAGCGGACTTCAGGGGGAGTCGGAGACCCAGTACTTC
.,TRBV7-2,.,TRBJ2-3,CASSLRAGADTQYF,TGTGCCAGCAGCTTAAGGGCAGGGGCAGATACGCAGTATTTT
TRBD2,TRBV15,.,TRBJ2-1,CATSRYTSGGNEQFF,TGTGCCACCAGCAGGTACACTAGCGGGGGTAATGAGCAGTTCTTC
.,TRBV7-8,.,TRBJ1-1,CASSFGTLNTEAFF,TGTGCCAGCAGCTTCGGGACATTGAACACTGAAGCTTTCTTT
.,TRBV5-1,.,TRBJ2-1,CASKLRASAGDEQFF,TGCGCCAGCAAACTACGCGCGTCGGCCGGCGATGAGCAGTTCTTC
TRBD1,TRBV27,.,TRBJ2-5,CASSLQGTQETQYF,TGTGCCAGCAGTCTACAGGGGACCCAAGAGACCCAGTACTTC
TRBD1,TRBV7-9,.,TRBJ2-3,CASSLVGTGGLTDTQYF,TGTGCCAGCAGCTTAGTAGGGACAGGGGGCCTAACAGATACGCAGTATTTT
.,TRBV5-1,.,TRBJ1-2,CASSSRAGGDGYTF,TGCGCCAGCAGCTCCCGTGCGGGTGGCGATGGCTACACCTTC
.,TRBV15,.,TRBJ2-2,CATSRDVNRVGPGELFF,TGTGCCACCAGCAGAGATGTAAACAGGGTCGGTCCCGGGGAGCTGTTTTTT
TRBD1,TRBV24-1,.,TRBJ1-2,CATSDAGTGYGYTF,TGTGCCACCAGTGATGCCGGGACAGGGTACGGCTACACCTTC
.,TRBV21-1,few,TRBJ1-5,CASSFPGQVNQPQHF,TGTGCCAGCAGCTTCCCGGGACAGGTAAATCAGCCCCAGCATTTT
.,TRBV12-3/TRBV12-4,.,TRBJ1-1,CACGGSENTEAFF,TGTGCCTGCGGAGGGTCTGAGAACACTGAAGCTTTCTTT
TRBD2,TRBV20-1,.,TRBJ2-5,CSASRLADETQYF,TGCAGTGCTAGTAGGCTAGCGGACGAGACCCAGTACTTC
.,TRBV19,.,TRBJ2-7,CASSSTGYEQYF,TGTGCCAGTAGTTCGACAGGCTACGAGCAGTACTTC
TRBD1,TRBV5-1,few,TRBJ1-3,CASSPGTGGIRGNTIYF,TGCGCCAGCAGCCCCGGGACAGGGGGGATTCGTGGAAACACCATATATTTT
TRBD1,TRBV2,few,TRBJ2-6,CASSGGQGAYVANVLTF,TGTGCCAGCAGTGGGGGACAGGGGGCCTACGTTGCCAACGTCCTGACTTTC
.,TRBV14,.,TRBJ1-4,CASSQLEEKLFF,TGTGCCAGCAGCCAACTAGAGGAAAAACTGTTTTTT
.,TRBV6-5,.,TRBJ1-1,CASSQTWGAEAFF,TGTGCCAGCAGTCAAACATGGGGGGCTGAAGCTTTCTTT
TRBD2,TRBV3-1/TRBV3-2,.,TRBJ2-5,CASSPRGEETQYF,TGTGCCAGCAGCCCCCGGGGGGAAGAGACCCAGTACTTC
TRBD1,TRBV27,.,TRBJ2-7,CASSLGTAYSYEQYF,TGTGCCAGCAGTCTGGGGACAGCTTACTCCTACGAGCAGTACTTC
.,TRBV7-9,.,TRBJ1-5,CASSFTSGLFNQPQHF,TGTGCCAGCAGCTTTACTTCGGGACTCTTCAATCAGCCCCAGCATTTT
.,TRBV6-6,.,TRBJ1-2,CASSSGTNYGYTF,TGTGCCAGCAGTTCAGGGACTAACTATGGCTACACCTTC
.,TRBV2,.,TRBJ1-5,CASRLYNQPQHF,TGTGCCAGCAGACTATACAATCAGCCCCAGCATTTT
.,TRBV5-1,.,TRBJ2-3,CASSPGSTDTQYF,TGCGCCAGCAGCCCCGGGAGCACAGATACGCAGTATTTT
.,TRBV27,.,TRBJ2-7,CASSLKGLVYEQYF,TGTGCCAGCAGCCTAAAGGGACTTGTTTACGAGCAGTACTTC
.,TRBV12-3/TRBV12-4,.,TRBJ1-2,CASSWGERYGYTF,TGTGCCAGCAGCTGGGGGGAGCGATATGGCTACACCTTC
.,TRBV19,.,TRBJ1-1,CASIESRRAFF,TGTGCCAGTATAGAATCGCGGAGGGCTTTCTTT
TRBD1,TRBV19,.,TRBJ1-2,CASSIAVGEGQDGYTF,TGTGCCAGTAGTATAGCGGTGGGAGAGGGACAGGATGGCTACACCTTC
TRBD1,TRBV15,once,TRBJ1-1,CATSRGQLNTEAFF,TGTGCCACCAGCAGGGGACAGTTGAACACTGAAGCTTTCTTT
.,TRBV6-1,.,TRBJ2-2,CASSEVGAGELFF,TGTGCCAGCAGTGAAGTCGGGGCCGGGGAGCTGTTTTTT
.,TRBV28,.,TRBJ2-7,CASSLLRDSLTYEQYF,TGTGCCAGCAGTCTCCTCCGGGACTCACTCACCTACGAGCAGTACTTC
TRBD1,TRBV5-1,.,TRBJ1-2,CASSRRGQGYGYTF,TGCGCCAGCAGCCGGAGGGGACAGGGGTATGGCTACACCTTC
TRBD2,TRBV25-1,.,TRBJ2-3,CASSGLASLPTDTQYF,TGTGCCAGCAGTGGACTAGCCTCCTTACCCACAGATACGCAGTATTTT
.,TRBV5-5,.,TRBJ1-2,CASSPRGANYGYTF,TGTGCCAGCAGCCCCAGAGGAGCTAACTATGGCTACACCTTC
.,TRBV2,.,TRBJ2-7,CASRGDKYEQYF,TGTGCCAGCAGAGGGGACAAGTACGAGCAGTACTTC
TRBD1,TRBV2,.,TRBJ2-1,CASSRGQISSYNEQFF,TGTGCCAGCAGTCGGGGACAGATTAGCTCCTACAATGAGCAGTTCTTC
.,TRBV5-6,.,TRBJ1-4,CASSLARGLGEKLFF,TGTGCCAGCAGCTTGGCTAGGGGTCTGGGGGAAAAACTGTTTTTT
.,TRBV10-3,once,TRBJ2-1,CAISEGRGLQFF,TGTGCCATCAGTGAGGGGCGGGGGCTGCAGTTCTTC
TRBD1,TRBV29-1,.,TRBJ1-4,CSVEVTGGEKLFF,TGCAGCGTTGAGGTGACAGGGGGTGAAAAACTGTTTTTT
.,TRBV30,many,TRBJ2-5,CAWGDWEGGQYF,TGTGCCTGGGGGGACTGGGAAGGCGGCCAGTACTTC
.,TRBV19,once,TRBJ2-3,CASSMGTFSTDTQYF,TGTGCCAGTAGTATGGGGACATTTAGCACAGATACGCAGTATTTT
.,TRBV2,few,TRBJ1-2,CASGEADYGYTF,TGTGCCAGCGGGGAGGCAGATTATGGCTACACCTTC
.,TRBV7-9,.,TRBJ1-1,CASSSQGGTEAFF,TGTGCCAGCAGCTCACAGGGAGGGACTGAAGCTTTCTTT
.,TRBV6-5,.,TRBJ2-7,CASGRGAESYEQYF,TGTGCCAGCGGCCGCGGGGCCGAGTCCTACGAGCAGTACTTC
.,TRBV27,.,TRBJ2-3,CASSLSNPADTQYF,TGTGCCAGCAGTTTAAGTAATCCCGCGGATACGCAGTATTTT
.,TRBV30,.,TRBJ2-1,CALKAGVYNEQFF,TGTGCCTTAAAGGCAGGGGTCTACAATGAGCAGTTCTTC
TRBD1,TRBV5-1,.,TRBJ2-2,CASSVGQGSPGELFF,TGCGCCAGCAGCGTGGGACAGGGAAGCCCCGGGGAGCTGTTTTTT
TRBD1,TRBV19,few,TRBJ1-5,CASSIFRDRSFSNQPQHF,TGTGCCAGTAGTATATTTCGGGACAGAAGTTTTAGCAATCAGCCCCAGCATTTT